This T cell receptor beta chain emerged from a study of CDR3 diversity in severe acne. This CDR3 comprises 16 residues. V lost 3 bases, J lost 1 base, and 15 bases lay in between. CDR1 is SEHNR, CDR2 FQNEAQ, per germline (reference sequence). In TCRdb, the PCR reads were re-called with MiXCR into one record per CDR3 protein. Of over 90,000 distinct CDR3 sequences listed, roughly 51% are singletons. The V and J genes are TRBV7-9 and TRBJ1-1; D is unclear. This TCR came from a male donor with acne. Sequenced: blood. CDR3 DNA: TGTGCCAGCAGCTTTAACGGGCTCGCAGCGAACACTGAAGCTTTCTTT. Its protein is CASSFNGLAANTEAFF.